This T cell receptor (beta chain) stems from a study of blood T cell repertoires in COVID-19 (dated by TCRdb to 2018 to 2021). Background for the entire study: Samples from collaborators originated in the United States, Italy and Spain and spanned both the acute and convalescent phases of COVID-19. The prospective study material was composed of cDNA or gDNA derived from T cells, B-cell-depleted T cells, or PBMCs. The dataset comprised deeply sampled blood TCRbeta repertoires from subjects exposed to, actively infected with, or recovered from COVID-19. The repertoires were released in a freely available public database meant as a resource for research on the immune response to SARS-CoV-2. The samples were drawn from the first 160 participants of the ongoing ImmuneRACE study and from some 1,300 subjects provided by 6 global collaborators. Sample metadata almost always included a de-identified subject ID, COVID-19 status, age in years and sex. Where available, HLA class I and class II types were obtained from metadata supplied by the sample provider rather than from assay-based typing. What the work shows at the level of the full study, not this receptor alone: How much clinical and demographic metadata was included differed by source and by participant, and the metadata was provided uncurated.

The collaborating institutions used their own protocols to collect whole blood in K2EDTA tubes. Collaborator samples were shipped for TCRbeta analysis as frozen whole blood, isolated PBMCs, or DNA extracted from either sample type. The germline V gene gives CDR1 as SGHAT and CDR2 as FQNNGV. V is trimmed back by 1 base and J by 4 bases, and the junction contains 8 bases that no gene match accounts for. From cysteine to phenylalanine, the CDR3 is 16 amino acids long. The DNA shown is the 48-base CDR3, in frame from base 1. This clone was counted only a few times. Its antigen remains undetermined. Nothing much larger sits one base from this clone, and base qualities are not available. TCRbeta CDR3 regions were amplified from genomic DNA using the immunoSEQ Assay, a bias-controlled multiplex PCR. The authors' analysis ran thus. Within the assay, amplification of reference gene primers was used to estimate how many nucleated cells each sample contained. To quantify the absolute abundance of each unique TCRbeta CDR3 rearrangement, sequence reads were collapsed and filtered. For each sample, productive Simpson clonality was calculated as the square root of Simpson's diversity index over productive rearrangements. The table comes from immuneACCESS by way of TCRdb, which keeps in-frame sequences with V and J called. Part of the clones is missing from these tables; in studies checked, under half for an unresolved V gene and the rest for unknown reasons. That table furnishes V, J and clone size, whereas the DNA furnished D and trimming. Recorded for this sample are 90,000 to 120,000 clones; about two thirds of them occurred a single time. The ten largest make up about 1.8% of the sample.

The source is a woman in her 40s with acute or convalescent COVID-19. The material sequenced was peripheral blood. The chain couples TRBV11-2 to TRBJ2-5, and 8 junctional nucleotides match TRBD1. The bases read TGTGCCAGCAGCTTAGGTCACAGGGGGAATTTAGAGACCCAGTACTTC. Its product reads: CASSLGHRGNLETQYF.